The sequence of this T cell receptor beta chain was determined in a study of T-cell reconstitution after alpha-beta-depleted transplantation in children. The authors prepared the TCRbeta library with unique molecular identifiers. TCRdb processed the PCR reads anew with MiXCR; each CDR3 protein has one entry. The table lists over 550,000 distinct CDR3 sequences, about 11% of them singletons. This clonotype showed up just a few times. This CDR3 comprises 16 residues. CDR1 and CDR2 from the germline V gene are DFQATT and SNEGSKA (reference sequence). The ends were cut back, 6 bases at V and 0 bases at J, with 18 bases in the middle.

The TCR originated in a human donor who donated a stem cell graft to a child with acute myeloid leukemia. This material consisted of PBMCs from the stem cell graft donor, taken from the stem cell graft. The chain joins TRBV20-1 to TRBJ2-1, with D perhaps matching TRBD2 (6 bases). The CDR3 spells CSAVGGSGSSYNEQFF. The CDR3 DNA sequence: TGCAGTGCCGTAGGCGGTAGCGGAAGCTCCTACAATGAGCAGTTCTTC.